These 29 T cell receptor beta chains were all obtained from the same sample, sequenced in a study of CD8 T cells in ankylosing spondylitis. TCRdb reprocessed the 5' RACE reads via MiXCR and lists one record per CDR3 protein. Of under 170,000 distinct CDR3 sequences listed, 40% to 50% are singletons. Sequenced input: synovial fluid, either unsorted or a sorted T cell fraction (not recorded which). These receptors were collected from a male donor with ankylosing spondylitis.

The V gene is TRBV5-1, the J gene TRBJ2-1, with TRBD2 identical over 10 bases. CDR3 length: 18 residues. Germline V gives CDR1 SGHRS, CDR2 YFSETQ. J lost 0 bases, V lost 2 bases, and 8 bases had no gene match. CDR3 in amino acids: CASSFPRPSGSSYNEQFF. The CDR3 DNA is TGCGCCAGCAGCTTTCCCCGCCCTAGCGGGAGCTCCTACAATGAGCAGTTCTTC.

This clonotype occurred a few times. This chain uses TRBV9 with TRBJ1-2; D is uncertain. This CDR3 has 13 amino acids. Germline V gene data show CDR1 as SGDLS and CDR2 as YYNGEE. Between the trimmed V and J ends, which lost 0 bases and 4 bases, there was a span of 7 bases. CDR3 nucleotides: TGTGCCAGCAGCGTAGGTGAGAGCTATGGCTACACCTTC. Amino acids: CASSVGESYGYTF.

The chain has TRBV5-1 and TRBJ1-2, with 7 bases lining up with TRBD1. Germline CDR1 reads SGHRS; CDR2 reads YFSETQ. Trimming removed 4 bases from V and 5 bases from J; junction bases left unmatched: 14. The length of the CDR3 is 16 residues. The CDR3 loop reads CASSPRQGKEEYGYTF. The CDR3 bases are TGCGCCAGCAGCCCCAGACAGGGAAAAGAGGAGTATGGCTACACCTTC.

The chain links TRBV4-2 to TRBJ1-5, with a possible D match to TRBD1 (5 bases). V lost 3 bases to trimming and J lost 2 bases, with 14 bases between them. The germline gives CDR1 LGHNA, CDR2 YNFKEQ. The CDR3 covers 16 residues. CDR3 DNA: TGTGCCAGCAGCCAGGATCCGGGACTACGCAATCAGCCCCAGCATTTT. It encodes CASSQDPGLRNQPQHF.

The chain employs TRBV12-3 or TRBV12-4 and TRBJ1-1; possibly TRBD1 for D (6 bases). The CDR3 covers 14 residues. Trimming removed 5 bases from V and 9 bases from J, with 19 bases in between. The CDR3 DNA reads TGTGCCAGCAGTGGGAAGGGGGAGCAACATCAAGCTTTCTTT. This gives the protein CASSGKGEQHQAFF.

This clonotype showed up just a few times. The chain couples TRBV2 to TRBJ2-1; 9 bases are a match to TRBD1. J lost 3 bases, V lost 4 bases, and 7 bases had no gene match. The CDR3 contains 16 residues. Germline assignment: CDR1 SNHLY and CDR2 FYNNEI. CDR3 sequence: CASSVSLGQGYNEQFF. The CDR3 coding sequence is TGTGCCAGCAGTGTTTCGTTGGGACAGGGCTACAATGAGCAGTTCTTC.

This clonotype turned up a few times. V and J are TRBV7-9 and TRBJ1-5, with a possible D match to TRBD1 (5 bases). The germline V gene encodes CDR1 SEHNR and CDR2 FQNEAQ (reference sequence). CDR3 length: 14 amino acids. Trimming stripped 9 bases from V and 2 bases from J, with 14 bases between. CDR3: CASSPGLGNQPQHF. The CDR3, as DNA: TGTGCCAGTTCTCCGGGACTGGGCAATCAGCCCCAGCATTTT.

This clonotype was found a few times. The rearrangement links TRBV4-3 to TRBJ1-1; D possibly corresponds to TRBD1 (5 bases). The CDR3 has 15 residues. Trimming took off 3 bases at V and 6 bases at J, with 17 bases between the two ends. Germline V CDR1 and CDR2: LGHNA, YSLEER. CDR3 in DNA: TGCGCCAGCAGCCAGTGGATGACAGCATCGGCTGAAGCTTTCTTT. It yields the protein CASSQWMTASAEAFF.

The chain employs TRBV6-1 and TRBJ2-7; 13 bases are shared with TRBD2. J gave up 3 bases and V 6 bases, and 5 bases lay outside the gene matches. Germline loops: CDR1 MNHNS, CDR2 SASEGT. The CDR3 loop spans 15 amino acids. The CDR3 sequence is CASSDGTSGVYEQYF. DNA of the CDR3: TGTGCCAGCAGCGATGGGACTAGCGGGGTCTACGAGCAGTACTTC.

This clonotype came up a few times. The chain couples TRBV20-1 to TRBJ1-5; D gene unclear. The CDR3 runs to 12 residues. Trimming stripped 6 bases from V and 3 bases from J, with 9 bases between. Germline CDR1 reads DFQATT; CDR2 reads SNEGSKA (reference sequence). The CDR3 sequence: CSARLHNQPQHF. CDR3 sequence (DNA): TGCAGTGCGCGGCTGCACAATCAGCCCCAGCATTTT.

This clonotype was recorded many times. Here the CDR3 reads CSAEDRGWNTEAFF. The CDR3 region has the DNA TGCAGTGCCGAGGACAGGGGCTGGAACACTGAAGCTTTCTTT. This rearrangement joins TRBV20-1 to TRBJ1-1, with 9 bases fitting TRBD1. This CDR3 has 14 residues. Germline V CDR1 and CDR2: DFQATT, SNEGSKA (reference sequence). V gave up 6 bases and J gave up 1 base; unmatched junction bases: 6.

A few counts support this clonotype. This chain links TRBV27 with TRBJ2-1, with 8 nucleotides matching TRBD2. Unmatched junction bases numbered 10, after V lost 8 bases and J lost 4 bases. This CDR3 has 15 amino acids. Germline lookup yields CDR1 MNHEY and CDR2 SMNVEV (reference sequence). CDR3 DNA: TGTGCCAGCGCTACCGGGACTAGGGTTTACAATGAGCAGTTCTTC. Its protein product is CASATGTRVYNEQFF.

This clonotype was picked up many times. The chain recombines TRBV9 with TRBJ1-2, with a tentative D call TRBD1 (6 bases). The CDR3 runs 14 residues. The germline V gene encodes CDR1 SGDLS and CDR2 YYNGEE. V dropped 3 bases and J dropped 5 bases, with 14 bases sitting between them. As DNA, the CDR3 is TGTGCCAGCAGCGGACAGGTCTATACTTATGGCTACACCTTC. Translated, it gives CASSGQVYTYGYTF.

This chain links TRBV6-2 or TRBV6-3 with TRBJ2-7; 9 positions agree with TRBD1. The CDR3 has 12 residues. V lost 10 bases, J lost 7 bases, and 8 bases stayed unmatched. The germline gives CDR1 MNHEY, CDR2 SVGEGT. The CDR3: CATRTGAEEQYF. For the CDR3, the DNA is TGTGCCACCCGGACAGGGGCGGAGGAGCAGTACTTC.

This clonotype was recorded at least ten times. DNA of the CDR3: TGCAGTGCTAAAAGAGGGGAAGGGGACACTGAAGCTTTCTTT. This encodes CSAKRGEGDTEAFF. V is TRBV20-1 and J is TRBJ1-1, with D maybe TRBD1 (5 bases). V shed 4 bases and J shed 3 bases, with 15 bases lying between them. The CDR3 spans 14 residues. The germline V gene encodes CDR1 DFQATT and CDR2 SNEGSKA (reference sequence).

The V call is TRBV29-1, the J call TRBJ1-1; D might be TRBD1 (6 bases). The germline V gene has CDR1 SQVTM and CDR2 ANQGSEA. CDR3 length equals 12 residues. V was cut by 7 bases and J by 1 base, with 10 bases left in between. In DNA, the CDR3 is TGCAGCGCCCTACAGGGGAACACTGAAGCTTTCTTT. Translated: CSALQGNTEAFF.

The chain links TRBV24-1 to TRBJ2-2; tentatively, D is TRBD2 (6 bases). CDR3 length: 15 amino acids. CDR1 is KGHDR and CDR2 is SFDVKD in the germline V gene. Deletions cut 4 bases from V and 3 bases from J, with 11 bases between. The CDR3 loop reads CATSEREVDTGELFF. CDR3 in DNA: TGTGCCACCAGTGAAAGGGAGGTGGACACCGGGGAGCTGTTTTTT.

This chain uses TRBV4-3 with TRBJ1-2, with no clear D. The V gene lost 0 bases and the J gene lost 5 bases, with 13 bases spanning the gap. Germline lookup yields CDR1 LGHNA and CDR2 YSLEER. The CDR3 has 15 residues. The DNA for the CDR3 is TGCGCCAGCAGCCAAGAGGGCGGATCGCGGTATGGCTACACCTTC. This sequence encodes CASSQEGGSRYGYTF.

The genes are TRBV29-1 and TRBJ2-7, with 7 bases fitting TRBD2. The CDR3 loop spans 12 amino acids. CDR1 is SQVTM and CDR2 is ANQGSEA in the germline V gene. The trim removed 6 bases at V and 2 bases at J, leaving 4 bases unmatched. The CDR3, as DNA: TGCAGCGTGGTACGGGAGGCCTACGAGCAGTACTTC. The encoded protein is CSVVREAYEQYF.

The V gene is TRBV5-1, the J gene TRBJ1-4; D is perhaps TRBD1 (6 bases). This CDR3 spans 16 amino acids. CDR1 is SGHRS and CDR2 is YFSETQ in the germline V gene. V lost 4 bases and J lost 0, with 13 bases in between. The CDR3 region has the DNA TGCGCCAGCAGCAGAAAGGGGACAACAACTAATGAAAAACTGTTTTTT. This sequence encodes CASSRKGTTTNEKLFF.

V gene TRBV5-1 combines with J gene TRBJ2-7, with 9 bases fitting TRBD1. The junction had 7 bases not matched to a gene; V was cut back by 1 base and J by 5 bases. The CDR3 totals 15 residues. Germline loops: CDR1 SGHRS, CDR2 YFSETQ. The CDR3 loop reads CASSLWDRVIHEQYF. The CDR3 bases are TGCGCCAGCAGCTTGTGGGACAGGGTTATCCACGAGCAGTACTTC.

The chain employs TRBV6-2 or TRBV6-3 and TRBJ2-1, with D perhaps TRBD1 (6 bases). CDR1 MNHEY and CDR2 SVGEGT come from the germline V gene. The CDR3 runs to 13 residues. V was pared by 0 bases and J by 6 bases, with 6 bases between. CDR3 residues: CASSYSRGNEQFF. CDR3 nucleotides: TGTGCCAGCAGTTACTCCAGGGGCAATGAGCAGTTCTTC.

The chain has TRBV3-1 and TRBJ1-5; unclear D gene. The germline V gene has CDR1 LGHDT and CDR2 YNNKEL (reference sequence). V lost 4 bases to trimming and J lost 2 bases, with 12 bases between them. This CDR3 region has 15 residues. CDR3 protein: CASSLRAARNQPQHF. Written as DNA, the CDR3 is TGTGCCAGCAGCCTCCGGGCGGCGCGCAATCAGCCCCAGCATTTT.

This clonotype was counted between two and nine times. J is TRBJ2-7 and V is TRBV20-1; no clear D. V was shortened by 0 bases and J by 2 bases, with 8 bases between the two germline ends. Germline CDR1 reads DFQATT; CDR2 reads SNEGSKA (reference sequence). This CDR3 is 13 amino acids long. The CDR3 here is CSARDLVAYEQYF. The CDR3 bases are TGCAGTGCTAGAGATCTGGTTGCCTACGAGCAGTACTTC.

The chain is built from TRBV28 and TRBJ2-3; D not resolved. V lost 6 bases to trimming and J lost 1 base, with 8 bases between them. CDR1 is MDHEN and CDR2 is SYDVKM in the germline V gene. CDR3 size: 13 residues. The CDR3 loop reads CASRLIGTDTQYF. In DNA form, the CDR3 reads TGTGCCAGCAGGTTGATAGGCACAGATACGCAGTATTTT.

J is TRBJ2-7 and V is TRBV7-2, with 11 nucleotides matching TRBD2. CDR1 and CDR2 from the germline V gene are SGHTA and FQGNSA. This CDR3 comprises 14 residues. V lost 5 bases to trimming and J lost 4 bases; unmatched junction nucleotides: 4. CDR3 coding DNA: TGTGCCAGCAGCCCGGTAGCGGGAGGGTACGAGCAGTACTTC. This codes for CASSPVAGGYEQYF.

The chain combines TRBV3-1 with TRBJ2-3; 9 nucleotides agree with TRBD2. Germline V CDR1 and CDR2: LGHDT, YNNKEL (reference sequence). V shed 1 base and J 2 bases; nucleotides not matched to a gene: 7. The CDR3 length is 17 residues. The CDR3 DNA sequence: TGTGCCAGCAGCCAAGGGGGTAGCGGGAGTTACACAGATACGCAGTATTTT. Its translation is CASSQGGSGSYTDTQYF.

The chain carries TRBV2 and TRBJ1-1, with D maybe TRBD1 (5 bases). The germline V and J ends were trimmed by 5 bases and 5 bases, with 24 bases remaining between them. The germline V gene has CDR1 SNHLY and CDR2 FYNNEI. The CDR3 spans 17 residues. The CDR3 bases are TGTGCCAGCAGTAAGGCGCACCTTAGCCGGGGGTGGACTGAAGCTTTCTTT. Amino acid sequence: CASSKAHLSRGWTEAFF.

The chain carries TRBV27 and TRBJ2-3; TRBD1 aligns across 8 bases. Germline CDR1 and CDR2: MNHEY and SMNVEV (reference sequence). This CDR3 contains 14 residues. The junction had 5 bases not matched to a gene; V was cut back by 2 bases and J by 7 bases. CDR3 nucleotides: TGTGCCAGCAGTTTAGGGACAGGATTGTATACGCAGTATTTT. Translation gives CASSLGTGLYTQYF.